This record looks at one TCR beta chain sequence and its context. These data come from a study of PD-1 blockade in classical Hodgkin lymphoma. Overall study context: A 3 mg/kg intravenous dose of nivolumab was received by patients every 2 weeks.

Clones were sequenced by immunoSEQ multiplex PCR, and TCRdb holds only the in-frame ones, with some missing. This sample has 14,000 to 15,000 clones; 65% to 85% occur once, and the top ten carry roughly 24%. With no exception, relapse followed autologous stem cell transplantation in all patients, and brentuximab vedotin exposure varied. Germline V gene sequence: CDR1 MGHDK, CDR2 SYGVNS. The V and J ends lost 2 bases and 6 bases, in that order; junction bases with no gene match: 3. This CDR3 is 13 amino acids long. The sequence was obtained from a human donor with classical Hodgkin lymphoma. The chain is built from TRBV25-1 and TRBJ1-2; TRBD1 matches at 7 bases. Sequencing used peripheral blood mononuclear cells (PBMCs), obtained before the second cycle of nivolumab. Here the CDR3 reads CASSELDRNGYTF. CDR3 nucleotide sequence: TGTGCCAGCAGTGAACTGGACAGGAATGGCTACACCTTC.